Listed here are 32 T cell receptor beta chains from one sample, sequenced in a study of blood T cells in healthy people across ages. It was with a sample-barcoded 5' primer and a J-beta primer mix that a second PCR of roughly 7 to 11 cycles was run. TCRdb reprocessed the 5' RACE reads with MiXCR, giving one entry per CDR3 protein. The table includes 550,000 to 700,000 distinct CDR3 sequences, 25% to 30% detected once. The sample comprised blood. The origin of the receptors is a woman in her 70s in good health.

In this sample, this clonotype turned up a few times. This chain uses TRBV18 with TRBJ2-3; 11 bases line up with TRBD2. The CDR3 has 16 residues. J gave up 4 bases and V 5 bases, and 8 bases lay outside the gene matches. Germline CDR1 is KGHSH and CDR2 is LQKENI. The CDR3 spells CASSFTPGLAADTQYF. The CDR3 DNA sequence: TGTGCCAGCTCATTCACTCCGGGACTAGCGGCAGATACGCAGTATTTT.

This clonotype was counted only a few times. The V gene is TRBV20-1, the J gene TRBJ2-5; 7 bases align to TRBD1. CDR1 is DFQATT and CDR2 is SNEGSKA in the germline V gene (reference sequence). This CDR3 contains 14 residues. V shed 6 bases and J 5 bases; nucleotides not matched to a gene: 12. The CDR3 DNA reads TGCAGTGCCCACCTACCAGGGGGTGGCGAGACCCAGTACTTC. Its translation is CSAHLPGGGETQYF.

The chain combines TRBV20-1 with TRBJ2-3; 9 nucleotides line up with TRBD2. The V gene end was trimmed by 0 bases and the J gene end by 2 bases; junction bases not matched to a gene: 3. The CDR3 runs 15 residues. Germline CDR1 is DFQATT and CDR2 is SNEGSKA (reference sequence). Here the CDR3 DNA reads TGCAGTGCTAGAGAGCGGGGGGGAGTCACAGATACGCAGTATTTT. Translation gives CSARERGGVTDTQYF.

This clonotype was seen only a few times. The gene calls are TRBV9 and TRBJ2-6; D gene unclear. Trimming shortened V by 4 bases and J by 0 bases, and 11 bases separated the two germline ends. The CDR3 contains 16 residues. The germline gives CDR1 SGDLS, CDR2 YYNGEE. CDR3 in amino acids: CASSPGLGSGANVLTF. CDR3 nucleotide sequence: TGTGCCAGCAGCCCCGGTCTGGGCTCTGGGGCCAACGTCCTGACTTTC.

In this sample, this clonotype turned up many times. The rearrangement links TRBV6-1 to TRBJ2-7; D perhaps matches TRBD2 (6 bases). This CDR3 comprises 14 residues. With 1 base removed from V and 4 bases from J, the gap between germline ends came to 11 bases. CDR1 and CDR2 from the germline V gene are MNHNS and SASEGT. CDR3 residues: CASSEGWGEYEQYF. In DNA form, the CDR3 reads TGTGCCAGCAGTGAAGGCTGGGGGGAGTACGAGCAGTACTTC.

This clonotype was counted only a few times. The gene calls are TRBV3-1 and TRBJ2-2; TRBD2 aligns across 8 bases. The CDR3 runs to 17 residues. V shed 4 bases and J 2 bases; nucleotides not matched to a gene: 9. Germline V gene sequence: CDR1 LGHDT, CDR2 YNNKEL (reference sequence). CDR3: CASSPRVLAVNTGELFF. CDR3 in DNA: TGTGCCAGCAGCCCGCGGGTACTAGCGGTCAACACCGGGGAGCTGTTTTTT.

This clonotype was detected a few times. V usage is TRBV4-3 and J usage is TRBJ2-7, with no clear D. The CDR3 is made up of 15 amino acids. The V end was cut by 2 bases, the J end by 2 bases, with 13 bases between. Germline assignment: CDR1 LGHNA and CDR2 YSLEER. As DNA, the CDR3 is TGCGCCAGCAGCCAACACTTGGCGTCCCCCTACGAGCAGTACTTC. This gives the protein CASSQHLASPYEQYF.

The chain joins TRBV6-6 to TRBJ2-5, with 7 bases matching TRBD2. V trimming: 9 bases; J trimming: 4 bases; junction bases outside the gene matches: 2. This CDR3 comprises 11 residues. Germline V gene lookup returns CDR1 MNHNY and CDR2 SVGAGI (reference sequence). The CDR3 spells CARGRGETQYF. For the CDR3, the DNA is TGTGCCAGAGGGAGGGGAGAGACCCAGTACTTC.

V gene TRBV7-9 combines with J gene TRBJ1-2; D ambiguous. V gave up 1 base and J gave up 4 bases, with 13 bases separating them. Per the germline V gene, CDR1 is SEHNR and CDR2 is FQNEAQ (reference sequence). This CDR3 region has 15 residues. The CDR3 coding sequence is TGTGCCAGCAGCTTAGTCTTTACGGCCAGCTATGGCTACACCTTC. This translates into CASSLVFTASYGYTF.

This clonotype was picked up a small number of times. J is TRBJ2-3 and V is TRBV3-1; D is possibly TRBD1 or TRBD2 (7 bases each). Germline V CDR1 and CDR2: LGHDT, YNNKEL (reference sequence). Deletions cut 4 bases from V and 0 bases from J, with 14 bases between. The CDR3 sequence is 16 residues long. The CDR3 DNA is TGTGCCAGCAGCCCTGCCAGGGGGGGGAGCACAGATACGCAGTATTTT. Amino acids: CASSPARGGSTDTQYF.

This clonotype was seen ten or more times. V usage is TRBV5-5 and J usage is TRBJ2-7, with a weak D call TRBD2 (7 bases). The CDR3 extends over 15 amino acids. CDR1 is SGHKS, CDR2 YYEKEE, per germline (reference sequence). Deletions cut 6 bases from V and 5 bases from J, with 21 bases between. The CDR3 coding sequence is TGTGCCAGCATCCGCCGAATAGGGGGAGGGAACGAGCAGTACTTC. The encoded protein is CASIRRIGGGNEQYF. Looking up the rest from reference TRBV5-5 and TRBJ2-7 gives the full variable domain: DAGVTQSPTHLIKTRGQQVTLRCSPISGHKSVSWYQQVLGQGPQFIFQYYEKEERGRGNFPDRFSARQFPNYSSELNVNALLLGDSALYLCASIRRIGGGNEQYFGPGTRLTVT.

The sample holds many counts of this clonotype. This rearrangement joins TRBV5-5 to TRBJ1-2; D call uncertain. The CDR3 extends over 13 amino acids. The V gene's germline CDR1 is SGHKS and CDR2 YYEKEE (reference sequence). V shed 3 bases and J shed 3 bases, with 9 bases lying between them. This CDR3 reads CASSSSQDYGYTF. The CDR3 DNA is TGTGCCAGCAGCTCGAGTCAGGACTATGGCTACACCTTC. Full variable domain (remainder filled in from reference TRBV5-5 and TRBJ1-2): DAGVTQSPTHLIKTRGQQVTLRCSPISGHKSVSWYQQVLGQGPQFIFQYYEKEERGRGNFPDRFSARQFPNYSSELNVNALLLGDSALYLCASSSSQDYGYTFGSGTRLTVV.

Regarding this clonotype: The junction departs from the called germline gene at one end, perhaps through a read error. The CDR3 sequence: CASSAMLSTDTQYF. In nucleotides, the CDR3 is TGCGCCAGCAGCGCTATGTTGAGCACTGATACGCAGTATTTT. J is TRBJ2-3 and V is TRBV5-1; D is uncertain. The CDR3 covers 14 residues. CDR1 SGHRS and CDR2 YFSETQ come from the germline V gene.

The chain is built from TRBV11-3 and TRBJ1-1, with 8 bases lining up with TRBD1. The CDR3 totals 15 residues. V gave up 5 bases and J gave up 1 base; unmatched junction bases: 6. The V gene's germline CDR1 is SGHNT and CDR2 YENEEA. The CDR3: CASSPRTGKNTEAFF. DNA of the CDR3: TGTGCCAGCAGCCCCCGGACAGGGAAGAACACTGAAGCTTTCTTT. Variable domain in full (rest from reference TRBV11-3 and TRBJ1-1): EAGVVQSPRYKIIEKKQPVAFWCNPISGHNTLYWYLQNLGQGPELLIRYENEEAVDDSQLPKDRFSAERLKGVDSTLKIQPAELGDSAVYLCASSPRTGKNTEAFFGQGTRLTVV.

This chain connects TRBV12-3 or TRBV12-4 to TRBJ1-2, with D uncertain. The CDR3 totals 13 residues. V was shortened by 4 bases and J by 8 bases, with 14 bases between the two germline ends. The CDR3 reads CASSSRGIGGYTF. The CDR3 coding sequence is TGTGCCAGCAGTTCACGGGGAATTGGAGGCTACACCTTC.

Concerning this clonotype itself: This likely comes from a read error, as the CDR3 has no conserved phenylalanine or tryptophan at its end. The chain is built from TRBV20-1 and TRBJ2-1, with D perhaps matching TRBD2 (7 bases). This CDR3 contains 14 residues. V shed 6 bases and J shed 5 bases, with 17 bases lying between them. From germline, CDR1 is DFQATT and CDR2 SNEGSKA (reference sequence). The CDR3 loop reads CSAPRGGNNNEQFI. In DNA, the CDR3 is TGCAGTGCCCCTAGGGGGGGGAACAACAATGAGCAGTTCATC.

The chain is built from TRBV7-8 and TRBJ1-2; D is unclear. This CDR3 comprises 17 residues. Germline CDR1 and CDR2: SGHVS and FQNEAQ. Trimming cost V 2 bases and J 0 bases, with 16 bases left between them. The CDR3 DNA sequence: TGTGCCAGCAGCTTATCTTCCGTCACTGGAGCTAACTATGGCTACACCTTC. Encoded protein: CASSLSSVTGANYGYTF.

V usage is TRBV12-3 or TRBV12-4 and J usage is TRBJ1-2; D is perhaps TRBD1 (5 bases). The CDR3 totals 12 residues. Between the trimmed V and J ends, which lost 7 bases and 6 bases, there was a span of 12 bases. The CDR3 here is CASTPDSHGYTF. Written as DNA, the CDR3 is TGTGCCAGCACCCCAGACAGTCATGGCTACACCTTC.

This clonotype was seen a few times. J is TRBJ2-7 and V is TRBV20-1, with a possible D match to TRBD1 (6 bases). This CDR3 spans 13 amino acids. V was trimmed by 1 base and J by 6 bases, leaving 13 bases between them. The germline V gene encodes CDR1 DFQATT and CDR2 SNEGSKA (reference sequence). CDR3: CSARAPQGAEQYF. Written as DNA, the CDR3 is TGCAGTGCTAGAGCCCCACAGGGTGCCGAGCAGTACTTC.

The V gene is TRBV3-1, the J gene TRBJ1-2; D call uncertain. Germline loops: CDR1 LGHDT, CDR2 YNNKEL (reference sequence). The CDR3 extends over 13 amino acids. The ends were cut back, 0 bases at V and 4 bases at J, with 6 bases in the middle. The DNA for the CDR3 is TGTGCCAGCAGCCAAGATCGGCTCTATGGCTACACCTTC. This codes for CASSQDRLYGYTF. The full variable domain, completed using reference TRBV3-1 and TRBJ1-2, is DTAVSQTPKYLVTQMGNDKSIKCEQNLGHDTMYWYKQDSKKFLKIMFSYNNKELIINETVPNRFSPKSPDKAHLNLHINSLELGDSAVYFCASSQDRLYGYTFGSGTRLTVV.

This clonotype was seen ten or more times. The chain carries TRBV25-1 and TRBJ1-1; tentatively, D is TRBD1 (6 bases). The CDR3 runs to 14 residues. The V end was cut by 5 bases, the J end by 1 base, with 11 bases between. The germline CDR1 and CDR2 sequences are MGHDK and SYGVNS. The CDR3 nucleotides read TGTGCCAGCAGTAAGGGGGGACCGAACACTGAAGCTTTCTTT. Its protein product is CASSKGGPNTEAFF.

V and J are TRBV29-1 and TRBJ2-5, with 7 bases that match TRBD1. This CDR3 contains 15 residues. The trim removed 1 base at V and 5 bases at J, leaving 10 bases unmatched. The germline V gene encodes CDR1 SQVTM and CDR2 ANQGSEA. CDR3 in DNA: TGCAGCGTTGAAGGCTGGACAGGAGATGGGGAGACCCAGTACTTC. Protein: CSVEGWTGDGETQYF.

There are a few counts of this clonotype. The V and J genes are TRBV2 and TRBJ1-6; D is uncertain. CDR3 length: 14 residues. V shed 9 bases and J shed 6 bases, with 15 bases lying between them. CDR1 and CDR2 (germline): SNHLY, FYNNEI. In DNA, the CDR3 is TGTGCCAGTACCCGAACAACTAGTAATTCACCCCTCCACTTT. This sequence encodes CASTRTTSNSPLHF.

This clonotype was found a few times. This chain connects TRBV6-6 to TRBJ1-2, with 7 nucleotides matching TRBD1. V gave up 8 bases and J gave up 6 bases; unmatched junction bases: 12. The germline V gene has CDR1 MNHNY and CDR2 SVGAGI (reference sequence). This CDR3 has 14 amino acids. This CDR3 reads CASGDRAQADGYTF. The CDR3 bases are TGTGCCAGCGGAGACAGGGCCCAGGCCGATGGCTACACCTTC.

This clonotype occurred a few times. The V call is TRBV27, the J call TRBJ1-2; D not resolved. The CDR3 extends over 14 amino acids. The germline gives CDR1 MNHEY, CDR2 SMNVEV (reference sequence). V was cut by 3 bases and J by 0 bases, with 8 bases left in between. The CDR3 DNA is TGTGCCAGCAGTTTGACAATGGCTAACTATGGCTACACCTTC. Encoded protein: CASSLTMANYGYTF.

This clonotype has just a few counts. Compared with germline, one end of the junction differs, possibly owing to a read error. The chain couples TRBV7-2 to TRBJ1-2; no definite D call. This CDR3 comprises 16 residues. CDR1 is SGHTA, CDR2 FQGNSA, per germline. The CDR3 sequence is CASSLVVSPGGYGYAF. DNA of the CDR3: TGTGCCAGCAGCTTAGTGGTCAGCCCGGGTGGCTATGGCTACGCCTTC.

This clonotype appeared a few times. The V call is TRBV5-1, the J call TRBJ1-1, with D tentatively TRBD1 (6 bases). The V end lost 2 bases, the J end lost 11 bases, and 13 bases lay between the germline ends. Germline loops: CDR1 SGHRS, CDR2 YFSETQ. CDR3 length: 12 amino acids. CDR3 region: CASSFGDRSAFF. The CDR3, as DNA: TGCGCCAGCAGCTTCGGAGACAGGTCGGCTTTCTTT. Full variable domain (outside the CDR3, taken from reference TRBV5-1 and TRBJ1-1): KAGVTQTPRYLIKTRGQQVTLSCSPISGHRSVSWYQQTPGQGLQFLFEYFSETQRNKGNFPGRFSGRQFSNSRSEMNVSTLELGDSALYLCASSFGDRSAFFGQGTRLTVV.

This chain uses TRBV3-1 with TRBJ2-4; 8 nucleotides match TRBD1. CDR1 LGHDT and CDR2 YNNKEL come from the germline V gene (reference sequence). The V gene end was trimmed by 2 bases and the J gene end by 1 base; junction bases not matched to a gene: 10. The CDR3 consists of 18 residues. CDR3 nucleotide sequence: TGTGCCAGCAGCCAAAAACCTGGACAGGGTACGGCCAAAAACATTCAGTACTTC. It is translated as CASSQKPGQGTAKNIQYF.

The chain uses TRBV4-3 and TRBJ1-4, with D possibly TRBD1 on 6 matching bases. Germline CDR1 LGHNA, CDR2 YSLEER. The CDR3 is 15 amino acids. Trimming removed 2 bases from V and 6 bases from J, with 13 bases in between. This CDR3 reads CASSQSGALDEKLFF. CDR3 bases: TGCGCCAGCAGCCAATCAGGGGCTCTTGATGAAAAACTGTTTTTT.

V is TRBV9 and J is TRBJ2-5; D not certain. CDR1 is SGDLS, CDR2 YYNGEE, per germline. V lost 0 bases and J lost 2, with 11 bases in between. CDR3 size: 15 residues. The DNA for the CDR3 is TGTGCCAGCAGCGTAGTAGGCGGAGCTCAAGAGACCCAGTACTTC. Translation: CASSVVGGAQETQYF. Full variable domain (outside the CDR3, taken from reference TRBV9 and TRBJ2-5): DSGVTQTPKHLITATGQRVTLRCSPRSGDLSVYWYQQSLDQGLQFLIQYYNGEERAKGNILERFSAQQFPDLHSELNLSSLELGDSALYFCASSVVGGAQETQYFGPGTRLLVL.

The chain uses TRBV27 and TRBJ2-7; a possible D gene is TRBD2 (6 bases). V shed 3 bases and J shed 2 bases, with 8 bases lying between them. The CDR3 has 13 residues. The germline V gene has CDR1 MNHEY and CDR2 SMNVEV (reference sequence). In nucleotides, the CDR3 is TGTGCCAGCAGTTTGAGACTAGCCTACGAGCAGTACTTC. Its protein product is CASSLRLAYEQYF.

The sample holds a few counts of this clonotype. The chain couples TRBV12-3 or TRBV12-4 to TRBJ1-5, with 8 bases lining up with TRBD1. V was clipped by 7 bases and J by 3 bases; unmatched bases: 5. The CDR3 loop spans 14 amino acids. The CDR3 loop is CASTGGFTNQPQHF. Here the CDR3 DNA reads TGTGCCAGCACAGGGGGCTTCACCAATCAGCCCCAGCATTTT.